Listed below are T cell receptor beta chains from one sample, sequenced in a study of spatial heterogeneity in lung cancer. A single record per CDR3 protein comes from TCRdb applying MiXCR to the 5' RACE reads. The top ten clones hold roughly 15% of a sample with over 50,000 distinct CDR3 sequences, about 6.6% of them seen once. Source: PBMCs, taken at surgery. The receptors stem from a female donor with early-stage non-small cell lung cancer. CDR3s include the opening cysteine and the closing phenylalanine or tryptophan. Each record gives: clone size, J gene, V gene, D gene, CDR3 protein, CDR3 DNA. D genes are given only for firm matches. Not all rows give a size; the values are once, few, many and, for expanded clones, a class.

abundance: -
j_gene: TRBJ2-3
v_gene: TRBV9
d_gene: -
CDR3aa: CASSVSDREATDTQYF
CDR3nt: TGTGCCAGCAGCGTTTCAGACAGGGAGGCCACAGATACGCAGTATTTT

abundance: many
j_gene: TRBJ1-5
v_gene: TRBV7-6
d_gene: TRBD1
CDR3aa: CASSLYYGTVNNQPQHF
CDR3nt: TGTGCCAGCAGCTTGTATTACGGGACAGTCAACAATCAGCCCCAGCATTTT

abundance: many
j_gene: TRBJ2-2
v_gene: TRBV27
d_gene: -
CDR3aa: CASSASNTGELFF
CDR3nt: TGTGCCAGCAGTGCCTCGAACACCGGGGAGCTGTTTTTT

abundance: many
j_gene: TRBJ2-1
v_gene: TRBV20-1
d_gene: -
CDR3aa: CSASDPTAPRGNEQFF
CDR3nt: TGCAGTGCTAGTGACCCTACAGCGCCCCGAGGTAATGAGCAGTTCTTC

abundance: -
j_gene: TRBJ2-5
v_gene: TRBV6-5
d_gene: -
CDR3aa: CASSYSIVTGAVETQYF
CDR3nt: TGTGCCAGCAGTTACTCGATTGTTACGGGGGCCGTTGAGACCCAGTACTTC

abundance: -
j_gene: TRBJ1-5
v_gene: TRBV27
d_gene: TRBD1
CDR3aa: CASSGAGTGDRPQHF
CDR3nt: TGTGCCAGCAGTGGAGCCGGGACAGGGGACAGGCCCCAGCATTTT

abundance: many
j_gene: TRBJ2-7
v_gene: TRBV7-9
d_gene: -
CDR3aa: CASNEGLYYEQYF
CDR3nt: TGTGCCAGCAATGAAGGTCTGTACTACGAGCAGTACTTC

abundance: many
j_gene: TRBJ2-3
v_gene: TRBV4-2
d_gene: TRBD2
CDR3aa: CASSQRGRGVADTQYF
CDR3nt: TGTGCCAGCAGCCAACGAGGGAGGGGAGTGGCAGATACGCAGTATTTT

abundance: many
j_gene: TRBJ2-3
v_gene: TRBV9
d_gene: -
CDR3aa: CASSVMRGADTQYF
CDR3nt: TGTGCCAGCAGCGTAATGAGGGGCGCAGATACGCAGTATTTT

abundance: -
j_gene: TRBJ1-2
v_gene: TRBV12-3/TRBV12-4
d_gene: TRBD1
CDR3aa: CASSEGGQTNYGYTF
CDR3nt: TGTGCCAGCAGTGAGGGGGGACAGACGAACTATGGCTACACCTTC

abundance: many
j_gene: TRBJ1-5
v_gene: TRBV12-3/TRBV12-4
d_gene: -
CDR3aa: CASAVTGGNQPQHF
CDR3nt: TGTGCCAGCGCCGTGACAGGCGGCAATCAGCCCCAGCATTTT

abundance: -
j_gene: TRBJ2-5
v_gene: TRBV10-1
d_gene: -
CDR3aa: CASSGRRGYQETQYF
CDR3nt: TGCGCCAGCAGTGGAAGACGGGGGTACCAAGAGACCCAGTACTTC